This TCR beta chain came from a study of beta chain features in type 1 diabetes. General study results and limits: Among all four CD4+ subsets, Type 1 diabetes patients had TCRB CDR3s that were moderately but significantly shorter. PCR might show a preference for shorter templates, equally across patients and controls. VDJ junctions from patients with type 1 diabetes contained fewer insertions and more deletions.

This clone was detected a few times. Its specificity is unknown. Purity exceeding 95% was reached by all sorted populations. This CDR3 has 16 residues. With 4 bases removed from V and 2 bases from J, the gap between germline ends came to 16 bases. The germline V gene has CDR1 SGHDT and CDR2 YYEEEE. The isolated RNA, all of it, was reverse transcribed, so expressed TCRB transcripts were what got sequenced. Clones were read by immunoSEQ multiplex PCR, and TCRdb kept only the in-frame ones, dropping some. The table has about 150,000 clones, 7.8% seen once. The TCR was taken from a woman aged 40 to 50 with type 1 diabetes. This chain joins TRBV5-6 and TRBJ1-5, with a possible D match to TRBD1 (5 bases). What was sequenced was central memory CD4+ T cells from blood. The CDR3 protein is CASSASRELGNQPQHF. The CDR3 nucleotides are TGTGCCAGCAGCGCCAGCAGGGAATTAGGCAATCAGCCCCAGCATTTT.